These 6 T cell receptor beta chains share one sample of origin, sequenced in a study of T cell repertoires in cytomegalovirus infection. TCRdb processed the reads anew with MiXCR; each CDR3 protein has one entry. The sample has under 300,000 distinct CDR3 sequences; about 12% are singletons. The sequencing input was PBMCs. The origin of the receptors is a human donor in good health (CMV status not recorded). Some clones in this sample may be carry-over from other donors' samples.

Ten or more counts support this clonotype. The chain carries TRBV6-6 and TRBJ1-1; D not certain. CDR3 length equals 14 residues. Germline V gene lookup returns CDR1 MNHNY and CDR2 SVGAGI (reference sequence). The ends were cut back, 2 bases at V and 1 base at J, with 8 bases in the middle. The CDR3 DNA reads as TGTGCCAGCAGTTACGAGGGCAGGAACACTGAAGCTTTCTTT. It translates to CASSYEGRNTEAFF.

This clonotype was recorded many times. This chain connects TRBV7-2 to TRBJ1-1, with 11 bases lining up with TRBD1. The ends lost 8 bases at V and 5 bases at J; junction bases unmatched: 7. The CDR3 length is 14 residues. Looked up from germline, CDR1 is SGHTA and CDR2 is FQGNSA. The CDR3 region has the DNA TGTGCCAGCGGGGACAGGGGGAGGGAGACTGAAGCTTTCTTT. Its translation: CASGDRGRETEAFF.

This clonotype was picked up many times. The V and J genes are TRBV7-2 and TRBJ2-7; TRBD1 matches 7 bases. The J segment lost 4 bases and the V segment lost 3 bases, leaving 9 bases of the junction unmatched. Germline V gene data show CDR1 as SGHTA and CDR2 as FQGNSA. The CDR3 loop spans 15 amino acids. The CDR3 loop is CASSFSRDRFYEQYF. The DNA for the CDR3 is TGTGCCAGCAGCTTCAGCCGGGACAGATTTTACGAGCAGTACTTC.

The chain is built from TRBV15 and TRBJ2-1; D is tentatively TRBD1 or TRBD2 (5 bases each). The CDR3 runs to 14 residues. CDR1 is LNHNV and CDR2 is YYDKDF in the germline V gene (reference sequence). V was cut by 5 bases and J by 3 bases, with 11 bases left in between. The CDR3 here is CATSARGRYNEQFF. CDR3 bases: TGTGCCACCAGCGCCCGGGGCCGCTACAATGAGCAGTTCTTC.

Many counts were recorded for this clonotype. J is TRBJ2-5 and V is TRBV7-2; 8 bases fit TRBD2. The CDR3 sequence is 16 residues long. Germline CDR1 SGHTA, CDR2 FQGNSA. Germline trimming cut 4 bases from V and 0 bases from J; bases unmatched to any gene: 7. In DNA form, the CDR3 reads TGTGCCAGCAGCTCCTTTAGCGGGACCTACCAAGAGACCCAGTACTTC. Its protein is CASSSFSGTYQETQYF.

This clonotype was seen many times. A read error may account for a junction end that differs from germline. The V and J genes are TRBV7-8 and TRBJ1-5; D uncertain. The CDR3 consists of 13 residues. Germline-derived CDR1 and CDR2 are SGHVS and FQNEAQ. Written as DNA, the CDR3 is TGTGCCAGCAGCTTAGGACCCAATCTGCCCCAGCATTTT. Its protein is CASSLGPNLPQHF.